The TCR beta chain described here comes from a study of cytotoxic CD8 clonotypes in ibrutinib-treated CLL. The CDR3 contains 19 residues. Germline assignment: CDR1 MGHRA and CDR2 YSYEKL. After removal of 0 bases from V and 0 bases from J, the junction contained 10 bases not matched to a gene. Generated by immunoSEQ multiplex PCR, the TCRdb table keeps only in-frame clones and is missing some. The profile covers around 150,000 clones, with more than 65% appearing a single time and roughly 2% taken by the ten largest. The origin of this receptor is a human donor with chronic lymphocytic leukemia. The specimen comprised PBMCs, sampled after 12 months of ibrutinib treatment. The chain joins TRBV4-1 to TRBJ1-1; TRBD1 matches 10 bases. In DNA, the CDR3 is TGCGCCAGCAGCCAAGATAGGAACCGGGACAGGGGATTGAACACTGAAGCTTTCTTT. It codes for CASSQDRNRDRGLNTEAFF.